This T cell receptor beta chain was profiled in a study of response to subunit inactivated influenza vaccine. TCRdb reanalysed the RT-PCR reads using MiXCR and keeps one entry per CDR3 protein. The sample has about 160,000 distinct CDR3 sequences, under 13% seen once. The ends were cut back, 2 bases at V and 7 bases at J, with 19 bases in the middle. The CDR3 length is 16 residues. The germline V gene encodes CDR1 ENHRY and CDR2 SYGVKD. The receptor comes from a man in his fifties who received an inactivated influenza vaccine. The input for sequencing was non-naive T cells sorted from PBMCs, taken about 40 days after vaccination. The chain couples TRBV10-3 to TRBJ2-3; tentatively, D is TRBD1 or TRBD2 (5 bases each). The CDR3 sequence is CAISEGRIRDPNTQYF. CDR3 coding DNA: TGTGCCATCAGTGAGGGTCGGATCAGGGACCCCAATACGCAGTATTTT.